A selection of T cell receptor beta chains follows, all from one sample in a study of T-cell memory formation after mild COVID-19. TCRdb re-derived calls from the 5' RACE reads in MiXCR, one entry per CDR3 protein. The sample holds hundreds of thousands of distinct CDR3 sequences, roughly 18% seen once. Specimen: PBMCs or a T cell subset sorted from them (not recorded which). The receptors shown here come from an adult woman who had mild COVID-19 (a few samples of this study predate the infection). Cell type and time point are not known. Both conserved end residues are part of each CDR3. A D gene is named only where the DNA matches it firmly. Expanded clones are given a class, and other clones once, few, many or no size at all.

TRBV3-1	TRBJ2-1	few	TRBD2	CASSQVAGGTPGYNEQFF	TGTGCCAGCAGCCAAGTAGCGGGAGGGACACCGGGTTACAATGAGCAGTTCTTC
TRBV9	TRBJ2-2	few	.	CASSVPLAGTTGELFF	TGTGCCAGCAGCGTCCCTCTCGCAGGGACCACCGGGGAGCTGTTTTTT
TRBV12-3/TRBV12-4	TRBJ2-6	.	TRBD1	CASSFWTGTVSGANVLTF	TGTGCCAGCAGTTTCTGGACAGGGACCGTGTCTGGGGCCAACGTCCTGACTTTC
TRBV9	TRBJ1-2	.	.	CASSVGSGDYGYTF	TGTGCCAGCAGCGTAGGCTCAGGGGACTATGGCTACACCTTC
TRBV7-9	TRBJ2-7	.	.	CASSLAGGPRSYEQYF	TGTGCCAGCAGCTTAGCGGGGGGTCCTAGATCCTACGAGCAGTACTTC
TRBV29-1	TRBJ2-3	few	.	CSVAPNGDTQYF	TGCAGCGTTGCCCCCAATGGGGATACGCAGTATTTT
TRBV19	TRBJ2-1	few	TRBD1	CASRTGSTGYNEQFF	TGTGCCAGTCGGACAGGGTCTACGGGATACAATGAGCAGTTCTTC
TRBV7-2	TRBJ2-7	few	.	CASRFTEETLSYEQYF	TGTGCCAGCAGATTCACAGAGGAGACCCTCTCCTACGAGCAGTACTTC
TRBV7-2	TRBJ2-1	few	.	CASSSPGGANEQFF	TGTGCCAGCAGCTCCCCGGGTGGGGCCAATGAGCAGTTCTTC
TRBV4-1	TRBJ2-3	.	.	CASSLAGGEGADTQYF	TGCGCCAGCAGCCTGGCTGGCGGGGAGGGGGCAGATACGCAGTATTTT
TRBV6-1	TRBJ2-3	.	.	CASNPAVSTDTQYF	TGTGCCAGCAATCCCGCTGTCAGCACAGATACGCAGTATTTT
TRBV4-3	TRBJ1-1	.	.	CASSQAASTEAFF	TGCGCCAGCAGCCAAGCAGCTTCCACTGAAGCTTTCTTT
TRBV7-6	TRBJ1-1	many	.	CASSSATNTEAFF	TGTGCCAGCAGCTCAGCTACTAACACTGAAGCTTTCTTT
TRBV6-2/TRBV6-3	TRBJ1-2	.	.	CASSPWGEGAEGYTF	TGTGCCAGCAGCCCCTGGGGGGAAGGAGCGGAGGGCTACACCTTC
TRBV5-1	TRBJ2-6	.	TRBD1	CASSQWDRLAGANVLTF	TGCGCCAGCAGCCAGTGGGACAGATTGGCTGGGGCCAACGTCCTGACTTTC
TRBV7-6	TRBJ2-3	few	.	CASSLTGASTDTQYF	TGTGCCAGCAGCTTGACGGGAGCTAGCACAGATACGCAGTATTTT
TRBV6-2/TRBV6-3	TRBJ2-5	.	.	CASNVIGTQYF	TGTGCCAGCAACGTCATCGGGACCCAGTACTTC
TRBV7-2	TRBJ2-2	few	TRBD2	CASSLERGGGELFF	TGTGCCAGCAGCTTAGAGCGGGGAGGGGGGGAGCTGTTTTTT
TRBV18	TRBJ1-1	few	.	CASSPLGGLGHTEAFF	TGTGCCAGCTCACCACTGGGGGGCCTAGGGCACACTGAAGCTTTCTTT
TRBV4-1	TRBJ2-7	.	.	CASSQVADDYEQYF	TGCGCCAGCAGCCAAGTAGCGGACGACTACGAGCAGTACTTC
TRBV20-1	TRBJ1-1	few	.	CSARGGMNTEAFF	TGCAGTGCTAGAGGAGGGATGAACACTGAAGCTTTCTTT
TRBV12-3/TRBV12-4	TRBJ1-3	.	.	CASSLQGTGNTIYF	TGTGCCAGCAGCCTACAGGGAACTGGAAACACCATATATTTT
TRBV11-3	TRBJ2-3	once	.	CASSGWTGTTSTDTQYF	TGTGCCAGCAGCGGATGGACGGGTACTACTAGCACAGATACGCAGTATTTT
TRBV12-5	TRBJ2-3	.	.	CASGLVLGGADTQYF	TGTGCTAGTGGTTTGGTATTGGGGGGCGCGGATACGCAGTATTTT
TRBV9	TRBJ2-5	.	TRBD2	CASSASRTSGQETQYF	TGTGCCAGCAGCGCCTCTCGGACTAGCGGCCAAGAGACCCAGTACTTC
TRBV4-2	TRBJ2-1	.	.	CASSQGWSQGPYNEQFF	TGTGCCAGCAGCCAAGGGTGGTCACAGGGACCCTACAATGAGCAGTTCTTC
TRBV9	TRBJ2-3	many	.	CASSPMVGTDTQYF	TGTGCCAGCAGCCCGATGGTGGGCACAGATACGCAGTATTTT
TRBV10-3	TRBJ1-5	.	TRBD1	CAIQGGLESNQPQHF	TGTGCCATCCAGGGGGGGTTGGAAAGCAATCAGCCCCAGCATTTT
TRBV9	TRBJ2-2	.	.	CASSPNALTGELFF	TGTGCCAGCAGCCCTAACGCGCTCACCGGGGAGCTGTTTTTT
TRBV7-2	TRBJ2-1	many	TRBD2	CASSSRPGLAVNEQFF	TGTGCCAGCAGCTCACGACCGGGACTAGCGGTTAATGAGCAGTTCTTC
TRBV27	TRBJ2-7	.	TRBD2	CASSISSGIFEQYF	TGTGCCAGCAGTATCTCTAGCGGGATTTTCGAGCAGTACTTC
TRBV4-1	TRBJ1-1	.	.	CASSLVARLNTEAFF	TGCGCCAGCAGCCTTGTGGCCAGGTTGAACACTGAAGCTTTCTTT
TRBV6-5	TRBJ1-5	few	.	CASSYSTGSNQPQHF	TGTGCCAGCAGTTACTCGACTGGGAGCAATCAGCCCCAGCATTTT
TRBV6-2/TRBV6-3	TRBJ2-7	few	TRBD2	CASGGRELAGMYEQYF	TGTGCCAGCGGGGGTCGTGAGCTAGCGGGAATGTACGAGCAGTACTTC
TRBV6-5	TRBJ1-2	few	TRBD1	CASSYRQGLDGYTF	TGTGCCAGCAGTTACCGACAGGGTCTGGATGGCTACACCTTC
TRBV6-5	TRBJ2-3	few	.	CASRFTITDTQYF	TGTGCCAGCAGATTTACGATCACAGATACGCAGTATTTT
TRBV27	TRBJ2-7	once	TRBD2	CASGAPGLAGRPYEQYF	TGTGCCAGCGGGGCACCGGGACTAGCGGGACGGCCCTACGAGCAGTACTTC
TRBV7-8	TRBJ2-4	.	TRBD2	CASSSRTSVQYF	TGTGCCAGCAGCTCGAGGACTAGCGTTCAGTACTTC
TRBV4-3	TRBJ1-2	few	.	CASSQDRPDGYTF	TGCGCCAGCAGCCAAGACAGGCCGGATGGCTACACCTTC
TRBV5-6	TRBJ1-2	.	TRBD1	CASSETGPHGYTF	TGTGCCAGCAGCGAGACAGGGCCACATGGCTACACCTTC
TRBV7-9	TRBJ2-3	.	.	CASSLDLAPTDTQYF	TGTGCCAGCAGCTTAGATCTCGCACCCACAGATACGCAGTATTTT
TRBV7-9	TRBJ2-7	.	TRBD2	CASSLASIRGRSYEQYF	TGTGCCAGCAGCTTAGCCTCCATCCGCGGGAGGTCTTACGAGCAGTACTTC
TRBV20-1	TRBJ2-5	.	TRBD2	CSTGTSGLRTQYF	TGCAGTACCGGGACTAGCGGTCTGAGGACCCAGTACTTC
TRBV12-3/TRBV12-4	TRBJ1-5	.	TRBD1	CASSQTGSGNQPQHF	TGTGCCAGCAGTCAGACAGGGTCCGGCAATCAGCCCCAGCATTTT
TRBV7-8	TRBJ2-1	.	.	CASSSLGGGNEQFF	TGTGCCAGCAGCTCCCTAGGTGGAGGCAATGAGCAGTTCTTC
TRBV7-2	TRBJ2-7	.	TRBD1	CASSTRQGHYEQYF	TGTGCCAGCAGCACTCGACAGGGTCACTACGAGCAGTACTTC
TRBV4-1	TRBJ2-5	few	.	CASSQEILSPGQETQYF	TGCGCCAGCAGCCAAGAAATTCTATCCCCCGGCCAAGAGACCCAGTACTTC
TRBV7-3	TRBJ1-1	.	.	CASSLSLGENTEAFF	TGTGCCAGCAGCTTATCGTTAGGAGAGAACACTGAAGCTTTCTTT
TRBV19	TRBJ1-1	.	TRBD1	CASSPGQGYTAVNTEAFF	TGTGCCAGTAGTCCGGGACAGGGGTATACGGCAGTGAACACTGAAGCTTTCTTT
TRBV20-1	TRBJ2-3	.	.	CSAINGGGTDTQYF	TGCAGTGCTATTAATGGGGGAGGCACAGATACGCAGTATTTT